The rows below give T cell receptor beta chains drawn from one sample of a study of cytomegalovirus exposure and HLA in healthy donors. The method was immunoSEQ multiplex PCR; TCRdb's version includes in-frame clones alone and lacks a portion of them. Of around 140,000 clones listed, 75% to 85% are singletons. What was sequenced was PBMCs. The receptors shown here come from a woman in her forties in good health and CMV-seronegative. Each CDR3 is given with its conserved first and last residue. Each record gives: D gene, V gene, J gene, clone size, CDR3 DNA, CDR3 protein. D genes are given only for firm matches. The size entry is marked missing in some rows and otherwise reads once, few, many or a size class.

>.|TRBV7-3|TRBJ2-1|.
TGTGCCAGCAGCTTAACCCTAGGGGGAAACAATGAGCAGTTCTTC
CASSLTLGGNNEQFF
>TRBD2|TRBV2|TRBJ2-7|.
TGTGCCAGCAGTGTACTAGCGGGTTCCTACGAGCAGTACTTC
CASSVLAGSYEQYF
>TRBD1|TRBV5-4|TRBJ1-1|once
TGTGCCAGCAGCCCTGACAGGGCAATGAACACTGAAGCTTTCTTT
CASSPDRAMNTEAFF
>.|TRBV25-1|TRBJ2-7|.
TGTGCCAGCAGTGGACAGTCCTACGAGCAGTACTTC
CASSGQSYEQYF
>TRBD1|TRBV27|TRBJ1-3|.
TGTGCCAGCAGTCCCTTCGGACAGGGGGGAGGAAACACCATATATTTT
CASSPFGQGGGNTIYF
>TRBD1|TRBV27|TRBJ2-7|.
TGTGCCAGCAGTTCTAGGGACAGATCCTACGAGCAGTACTTC
CASSSRDRSYEQYF
>TRBD2|TRBV5-1|TRBJ2-7|.
TGCGCCAGCAGCTTGGATGCGGGGGGGTCGGCCGAGCAGTACTTC
CASSLDAGGSAEQYF
>TRBD1|TRBV7-2|TRBJ2-2|.
TGTGCCAGCAGCGTCCGGGACAGGAATATCGGGGAGCTGTTTTTT
CASSVRDRNIGELFF
>TRBD1|TRBV28|TRBJ1-5|once
TGTGCCAGCACCGAAGACAGGGCGGTTACTCAGCCCCAGCATTTT
CASTEDRAVTQPQHF
>.|TRBV5-1|TRBJ1-4|.
TGCGCCAGCAGCTTGGGACAGACTAATGAAAAACTGTTTTTT
CASSLGQTNEKLFF
>TRBD1|TRBV6-5|TRBJ2-7|.
TGTGCCAGCAGTTACTCGGGACAGGGGGGCTACGAGCAGTACTTC
CASSYSGQGGYEQYF
>.|TRBV6-1|TRBJ1-6|.
TGTGCCATCTCCCCGGGGTGGGGTTCACCCCTCCACTTT
CAISPGWGSPLHF
>TRBD2|TRBV5-1|TRBJ2-2|.
TGCGCCAGCAGCTCGAGATTCCTAGCGGGGGATAACACCGGGGAGCTGTTTTTT
CASSSRFLAGDNTGELFF
>.|TRBV9|TRBJ2-3|few
TGTGCCAGCAGCGCCACGGGGGGCGCCAGCACAGATACGCAGTATTTT
CASSATGGASTDTQYF
>.|TRBV2|TRBJ1-1|.
TGTGCCAGTAACGGGAGGCTTATGAACACTGAAGCTTTCTTT
CASNGRLMNTEAFF
>.|TRBV25-1|TRBJ2-5|.
TGTGCCAGCAGTGGCGAAGAGACCCAGTACTTC
CASSGEETQYF
>.|TRBV4-1|TRBJ2-7|.
TGCGCCAGCAGCCAAGATGTGGCAGGGGCGTACGAGCAGTACTTC
CASSQDVAGAYEQYF
>TRBD1|TRBV19|TRBJ1-5|.
TGTGCCAGCCGAAGACAGGGGGACAATCAGCCCCAGCATTTT
CASRRQGDNQPQHF
>.|TRBV5-4|TRBJ1-2|.
TGTGCCAGCAGCTCGATGGACAGACCCTATGGCTACACCTTC
CASSSMDRPYGYTF
>TRBD1|TRBV7-9|TRBJ1-6|.
TGTGCCAGCAGCCAAGGGACAGTTAATTCACCCCTCCACTTT
CASSQGTVNSPLHF
>TRBD1|TRBV29-1|TRBJ2-2|.
TGCAGCGTCCCGACCGGGACAGGGAGCACCGGGGAGCTGTTTTTT
CSVPTGTGSTGELFF
>.|TRBV2|TRBJ1-4|.
TGTGCCAGCAGGGGTACAGGGAGTAATGAAAAACTGTTTTTT
CASRGTGSNEKLFF
>.|TRBV6-5|TRBJ1-2|once
TGTGCCAGCAGTTACCACAGGGATTATCATGGCTACACCTTC
CASSYHRDYHGYTF
>TRBD1|TRBV5-6|TRBJ2-5|.
TGTGCCAGCAGCTTTGGGGGACAGGGGGCTGGGGAGACCCAGTACTTC
CASSFGGQGAGETQYF
>.|TRBV4-1|TRBJ2-7|.
TGCGCCAGCAGCCAAGACTCGGGAGCTTTCTACGAGCAGTACTTC
CASSQDSGAFYEQYF
>TRBD1|TRBV28|TRBJ1-1|.
TGTGCCAGCAGGACCCGACAGGGCGGCGCTGAAGCTTTCTTT
CASRTRQGGAEAFF
>.|TRBV4-3|TRBJ2-3|.
TGCGCCAGCAGCCGCGGGACGGGGGGCGTCCGCACAGATACGCAGTATTTT
CASSRGTGGVRTDTQYF
>TRBD2|TRBV11-2|TRBJ2-1|.
TGTGCCAGCAGCTTACGCGCGGGGGGCTACAATGAGCAGTTCTTC
CASSLRAGGYNEQFF
>TRBD1|TRBV19|TRBJ1-2|.
TGTGCCAGTAGTACGGAACTGGGGACAGGGGCGCGCGGCTACACCTTC
CASSTELGTGARGYTF
>TRBD1|TRBV5-1|TRBJ2-7|.
TGCGCCAGCAGCTCCGGGACAGGCCCCTACGAGCAGTACTTC
CASSSGTGPYEQYF
>.|TRBV27|TRBJ1-5|.
TGTGCCAGCAGTTATCAGGGGCCCAATCAGCCCCAGCATTTT
CASSYQGPNQPQHF
>.|TRBV7-9|TRBJ2-1|few
TGTGCCAGCAGCCGCGGACAGATCTACAATGAGCAGTTCTTC
CASSRGQIYNEQFF
>.|TRBV2|TRBJ2-1|once
TGTGCCAGCAAGAGATCGGAGAGCTCCTACAATGAGCAGTTCTTC
CASKRSESSYNEQFF
>.|TRBV27|TRBJ2-1|.
TGTGCCAGCAGTTCCCCAGGGGCTGGGTCTTTGGAAAATGAGCAGTTCTTC
CASSSPGAGSLENEQFF
>.|TRBV14|TRBJ1-4|.
TGTGCCAGCAGCCAAGGACAGGTGAAGGCAGAAAAACTGTTTTTT
CASSQGQVKAEKLFF
>TRBD2|TRBV6-1|TRBJ2-1|.
TGTGCCAGCGGGCCAGCTAGCGGGGACTACAATGAGCAGTTCTTC
CASGPASGDYNEQFF
>TRBD1|TRBV4-3|TRBJ1-6|few
TGCGCCAGCAGCCAAGATCGTACAGGGGGCGGTTCACCCCTCCACTTT
CASSQDRTGGGSPLHF
>TRBD2|TRBV7-9|TRBJ2-1|.
TGTGCCAGCAGCTTGGAGACTAGCGGGGGGGCGCCCTACAATGAGCAGTTCTTC
CASSLETSGGAPYNEQFF
>.|TRBV5-1|TRBJ2-2|few
TGCGCCAGCAGCTTGGTTGAGCAGGCGCGGGGCACCGGGGAGCTGTTTTTT
CASSLVEQARGTGELFF
>.|TRBV5-4|TRBJ1-2|.
TGTGCCAGCAGACCTGTGGGGGCCTTTGGTGGCTACACCTTC
CASRPVGAFGGYTF
>.|TRBV6-5|TRBJ2-2|.
TGTGCCAGCAGTTACTCGTACAGACCGAACACCGGGGAGCTGTTTTTT
CASSYSYRPNTGELFF
>.|TRBV27|TRBJ2-1|.
TGTGCCAGCTTTGGGACAAGAGGCTCCTACAATGAGCAGTTCTTC
CASFGTRGSYNEQFF
>.|TRBV15|TRBJ2-7|.
TGTGCCACCAGCAGAGAATACTCGCCTTCCTACGAGCAGTACTTC
CATSREYSPSYEQYF
>.|TRBV13|TRBJ2-7|.
TGTGCCAGCCTTAAGGAGAGCTCCTACGAGCAGTACTTC
CASLKESSYEQYF
>.|TRBV18|TRBJ2-5|.
TGTGCCAGCTCACCAGGGCGCAGGGATGAGACCCAGTACTTC
CASSPGRRDETQYF
>TRBD1|TRBV15|TRBJ2-7|.
TGTGCCACCAGCAGAGGGGGGACAGGGGCCTACGAGCAGTACTTC
CATSRGGTGAYEQYF
>.|TRBV7-8|TRBJ1-3|.
TGTGCCAGCAGCTTAGCGGTAGACCCGCGGTTCTCTGGAAACACCATATATTTT
CASSLAVDPRFSGNTIYF
>.|TRBV5-4|TRBJ1-3|.
TGTGCCAGCAGCTTGGAAGGCTGGAGCTCTGGAAACACCATATATTTT
CASSLEGWSSGNTIYF
>TRBD1|TRBV19|TRBJ2-5|.
TGTGCCAGTAGTCCAGCCACGGACAGGGCCTCCCAGTACTTC
CASSPATDRASQYF
>.|TRBV7-9|TRBJ1-3|.
TGTGCCAGCAGCATGCTAGCGTCTGGAAACACCATATATTTT
CASSMLASGNTIYF
>TRBD1|TRBV28|TRBJ2-7|.
TGTGCCAGCAGTCCAGGGACAGCCTCTCCAGACGAGCAGTACTTC
CASSPGTASPDEQYF
>.|TRBV29-1|TRBJ2-2|.
TGCAGCGTACAGGGTTTCAACACCGGGGAGCTGTTTTTT
CSVQGFNTGELFF
>TRBD1|TRBV15|TRBJ1-2|.
TGTGCCACCAGCGAAGCGACAGGGAACTATGGCTACACCTTC
CATSEATGNYGYTF